This T cell receptor (beta chain) was sequenced for a study of T-cell reconstitution after alpha-beta-depleted transplantation in children. TCRbeta library preparation incorporated unique molecular identifiers. TCRdb re-derived calls from the PCR reads in MiXCR, one entry per CDR3 protein. Here the sample spans hundreds of thousands of distinct CDR3 sequences, about 10% being singletons. The CDR3 runs to 12 residues. In germline, CDR1 is SGHRS, CDR2 YFSETQ. The J segment lost 7 bases and the V segment lost 4 bases, leaving 4 bases of the junction unmatched. This clonotype turned up a few times. The chain joins TRBV5-1 to TRBJ1-1; 7 bases match TRBD1. The clonotype originates from a human donor who donated a stem cell graft to a child with SCID. Source: PBMCs from the stem cell graft donor, taken from the stem cell graft. The chain's CDR3 is CASSLGTDEAFF. CDR3 in DNA: TGCGCCAGCAGCCTTGGGACAGATGAAGCTTTCTTT. The entire variable domain, with the rest obtained from reference TRBV5-1 and TRBJ1-1, is as follows: KAGVTQTPRYLIKTRGQQVTLSCSPISGHRSVSWYQQTPGQGLQFLFEYFSETQRNKGNFPGRFSGRQFSNSRSEMNVSTLELGDSALYLCASSLGTDEAFFGQGTRLTVV.